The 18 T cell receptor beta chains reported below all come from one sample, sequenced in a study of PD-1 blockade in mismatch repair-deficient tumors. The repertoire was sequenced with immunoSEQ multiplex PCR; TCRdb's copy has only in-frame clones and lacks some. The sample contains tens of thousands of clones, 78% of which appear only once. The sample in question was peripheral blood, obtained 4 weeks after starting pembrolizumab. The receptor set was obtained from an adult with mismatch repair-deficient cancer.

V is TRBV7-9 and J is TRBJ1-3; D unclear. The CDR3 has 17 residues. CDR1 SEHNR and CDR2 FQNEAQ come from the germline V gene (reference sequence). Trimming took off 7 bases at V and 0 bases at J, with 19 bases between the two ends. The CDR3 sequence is CASTRWAKPISGNTIYF. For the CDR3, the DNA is TGTGCCAGCACGCGATGGGCCAAACCGATCTCTGGAAACACCATATATTTT.

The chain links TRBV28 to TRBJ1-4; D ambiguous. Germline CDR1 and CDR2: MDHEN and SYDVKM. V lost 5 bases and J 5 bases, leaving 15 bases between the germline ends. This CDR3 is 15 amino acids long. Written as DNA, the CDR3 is TGTGCCAGCAGTCCCCCCGGCCCGGGAAATGAAAAACTGTTTTTT. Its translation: CASSPPGPGNEKLFF.

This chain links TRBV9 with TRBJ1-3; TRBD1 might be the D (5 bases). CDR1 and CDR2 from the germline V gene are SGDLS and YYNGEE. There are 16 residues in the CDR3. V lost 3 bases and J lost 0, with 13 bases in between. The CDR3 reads CASSGPTRGSGNTIYF. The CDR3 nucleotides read TGTGCCAGCAGCGGACCTACAAGGGGCTCTGGAAACACCATATATTTT.

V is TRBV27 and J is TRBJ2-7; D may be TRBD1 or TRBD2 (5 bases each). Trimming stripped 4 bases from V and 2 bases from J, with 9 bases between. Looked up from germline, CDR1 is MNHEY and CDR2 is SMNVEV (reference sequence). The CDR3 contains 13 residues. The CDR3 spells CASSSGAAYEQYF. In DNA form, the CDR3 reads TGTGCCAGCAGTTCCGGGGCAGCCTACGAGCAGTACTTC.

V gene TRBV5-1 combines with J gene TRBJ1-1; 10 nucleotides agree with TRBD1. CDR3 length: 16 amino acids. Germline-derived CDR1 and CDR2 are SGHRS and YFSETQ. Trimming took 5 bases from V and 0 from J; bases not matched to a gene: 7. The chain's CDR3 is CASRTGQGRMNTEAFF. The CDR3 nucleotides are TGCGCCAGCAGAACGGGACAGGGGCGTATGAACACTGAAGCTTTCTTT.

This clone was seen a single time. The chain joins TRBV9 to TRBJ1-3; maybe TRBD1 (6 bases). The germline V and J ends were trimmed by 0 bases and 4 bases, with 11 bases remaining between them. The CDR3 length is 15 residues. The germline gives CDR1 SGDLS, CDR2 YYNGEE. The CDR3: CASSVEGGLGNTIYF. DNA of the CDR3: TGTGCCAGCAGCGTAGAGGGGGGATTAGGAAACACCATATATTTT.

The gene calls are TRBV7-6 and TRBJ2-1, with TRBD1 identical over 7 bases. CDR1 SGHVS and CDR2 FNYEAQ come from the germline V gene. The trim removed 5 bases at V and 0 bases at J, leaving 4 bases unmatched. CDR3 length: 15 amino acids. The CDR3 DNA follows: TGTGCCAGCAGCCAAGGACAGGCCTCCTACAATGAGCAGTTCTTC. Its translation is CASSQGQASYNEQFF.

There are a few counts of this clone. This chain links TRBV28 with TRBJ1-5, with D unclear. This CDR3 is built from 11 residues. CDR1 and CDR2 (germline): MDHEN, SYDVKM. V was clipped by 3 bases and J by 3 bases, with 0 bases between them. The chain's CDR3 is CASSFNQPQHF. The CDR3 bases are TGTGCCAGCAGTTTCAATCAGCCCCAGCATTTT.

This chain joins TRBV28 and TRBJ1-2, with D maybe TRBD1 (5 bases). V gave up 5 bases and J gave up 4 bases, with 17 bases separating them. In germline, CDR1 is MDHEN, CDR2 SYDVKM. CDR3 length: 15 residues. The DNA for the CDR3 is TGTGCCAGCAGTATCCGGGGGGGGGAGATCTATGGCTACACCTTC. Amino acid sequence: CASSIRGGEIYGYTF.

The CDR3: CATSRGGPAYQPQHF. For the CDR3, the DNA is TGTGCCACCAGCAGAGGTGGCCCAGCGTATCAGCCCCAGCATTTT. V is TRBV15 and J is TRBJ1-5, with no clear D. The V gene lost 1 base and the J gene lost 5 bases, with 12 bases spanning the gap. The CDR3 length is 15 residues. The germline CDR1 and CDR2 sequences are LNHNV and YYDKDF (reference sequence).

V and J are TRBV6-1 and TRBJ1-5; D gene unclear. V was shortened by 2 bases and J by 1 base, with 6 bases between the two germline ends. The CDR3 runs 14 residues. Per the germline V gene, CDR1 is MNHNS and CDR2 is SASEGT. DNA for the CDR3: TGTGCCAGCAGTGAAATGGGGAGCAATCAGCCCCAGCATTTT. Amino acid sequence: CASSEMGSNQPQHF.

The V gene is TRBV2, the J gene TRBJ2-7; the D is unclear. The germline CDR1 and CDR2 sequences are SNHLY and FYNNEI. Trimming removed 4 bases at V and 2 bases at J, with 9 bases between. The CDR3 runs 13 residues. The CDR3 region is CASSVYHAYEQYF. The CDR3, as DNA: TGTGCCAGCAGTGTCTATCATGCCTACGAGCAGTACTTC.

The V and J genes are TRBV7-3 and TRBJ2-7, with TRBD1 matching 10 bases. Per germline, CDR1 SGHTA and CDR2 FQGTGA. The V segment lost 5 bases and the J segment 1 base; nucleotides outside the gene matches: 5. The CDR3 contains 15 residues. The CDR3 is CASSPGQGGSYEQYF. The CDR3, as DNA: TGTGCCAGCAGCCCTGGACAGGGGGGTTCCTACGAGCAGTACTTC.

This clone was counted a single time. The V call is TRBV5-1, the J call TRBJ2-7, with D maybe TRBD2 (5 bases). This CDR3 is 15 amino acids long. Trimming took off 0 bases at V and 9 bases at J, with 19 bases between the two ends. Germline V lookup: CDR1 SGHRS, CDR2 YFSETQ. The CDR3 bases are TGCGCCAGCAGCTTGGACGGACTCTCCTCCGCTGCGCAGTACTTC. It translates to CASSLDGLSSAAQYF.

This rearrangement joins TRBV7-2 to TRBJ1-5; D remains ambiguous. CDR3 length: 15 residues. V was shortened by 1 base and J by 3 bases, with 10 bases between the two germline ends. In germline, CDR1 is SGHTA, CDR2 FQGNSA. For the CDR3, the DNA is TGTGCCAGCAGCTTAGGGCGACAACCCAATCAGCCCCAGCATTTT. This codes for CASSLGRQPNQPQHF.

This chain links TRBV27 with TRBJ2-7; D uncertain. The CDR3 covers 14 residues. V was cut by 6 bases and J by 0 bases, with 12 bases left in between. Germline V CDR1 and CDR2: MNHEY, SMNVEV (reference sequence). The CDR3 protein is CASSPVMSSYEQYF. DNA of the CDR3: TGTGCCAGCAGCCCCGTCATGAGCTCCTACGAGCAGTACTTC.

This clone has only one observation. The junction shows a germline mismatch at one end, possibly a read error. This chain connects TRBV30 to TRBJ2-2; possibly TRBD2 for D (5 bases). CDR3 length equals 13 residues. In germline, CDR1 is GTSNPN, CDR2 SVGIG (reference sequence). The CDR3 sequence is CAWSVGLRRGAVF. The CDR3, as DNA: TGTGCCTGGAGTGTTGGACTTCGACGGGGAGCTGTTTTT.

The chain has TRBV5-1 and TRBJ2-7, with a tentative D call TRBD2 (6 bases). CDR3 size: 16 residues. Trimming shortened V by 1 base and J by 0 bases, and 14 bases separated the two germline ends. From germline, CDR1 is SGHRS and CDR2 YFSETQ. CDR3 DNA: TGCGCCAGCAGCTTGACCTACGGGGGTAGCTCCTACGAGCAGTACTTC. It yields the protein CASSLTYGGSSYEQYF. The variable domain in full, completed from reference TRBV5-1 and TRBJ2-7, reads KAGVTQTPRYLIKTRGQQVTLSCSPISGHRSVSWYQQTPGQGLQFLFEYFSETQRNKGNFPGRFSGRQFSNSRSEMNVSTLELGDSALYLCASSLTYGGSSYEQYFGPGTRLTVT.